This T cell receptor (beta chain) was identified during a study of shared clonotypes between healthy human individuals. The table lists this clone with a count of one. CDR3 length: 14 amino acids. Between the trimmed V and J ends, which lost 4 bases and 8 bases, there was a span of 16 bases. CDR1 and CDR2 from the germline V gene are MNHEY and SVGAGI. Sequencing used immunoSEQ multiplex PCR; TCRdb keeps in-frame clones, though not all of them. Of 1,400,000 or so clones detected, approximately 98.5% appear once; the ten largest clones hold approximately 0.38%. Sequencing was performed on naive CD4+ T cells sorted from blood. Subset noted: CD45RA+ positively selected. This TCR was recovered from a young man in good health. The J gene is TRBJ2-3, the V gene TRBV6-5, with D possibly being TRBD2 (5 bases). CDR3 amino acids: CASSSRRGTGTQYF. In DNA form, the CDR3 reads TGTGCCAGCAGTTCACGACGGGGAACCGGTACGCAGTATTTT.